The clone carrying this TCR beta chain qualifies as medium-sized (0.01 to 0.1%). What it recognizes is unknown. These data belong to a study of HIV-infected patients and healthy controls. General observations from the study: With just sixteen HIV-infected individuals processed, the findings' generality was considered strongly limited.

Reverse transcription used around 480 ng RNA and constant-region primers for alpha and beta. Using multiplexing indices, alpha and beta chain libraries were generated apart by chain-specific third strand synthesis. The library had 12-nucleotide molecular identifiers formed by two random hexamers joined together. TCRdb used MiXCR to reprocess the 5' RACE reads, holding one entry per CDR3 protein. The sample lists approximately 7,300 distinct CDR3 sequences, around 8% occurring once. The CDR3 has 20 amino acids. Germline V gene sequence: CDR1 LNHDA, CDR2 SQIVND (reference sequence). V lost 5 bases to trimming and J lost 0 bases; unmatched junction nucleotides: 18. All unsorted peripheral T cells were captured because whole blood was used without fractionation.

Sequencing used blood, obtained before antiretroviral therapy. The chain joins TRBV19 to TRBJ2-4; TRBD2 aligns across 8 bases. The sequence came from an adult with HIV infection. The DNA of the CDR3 is TGTGCCAGTAGTCCAAAGACCCCAGCGGGGGCCGGCCTAGCCAAAAACATTCAGTACTTC. Translation gives CASSPKTPAGAGLAKNIQYF. The full variable domain, rest sourced from reference TRBV19 and TRBJ2-4, is DGGITQSPKYLFRKEGQNVTLSCEQNLNHDAMYWYRQDPGQGLRLIYYSQIVNDFQKGDIAEGYSVSREKKESFPLTVTSAQKNPTAFYLCASSPKTPAGAGLAKNIQYFGAGTRLSVL.